Listed below are T cell receptor beta chains from one sample, sequenced in a study of a mutant IDH1 vaccine in newly diagnosed glioma. TCRdb's table, derived via immunoSEQ multiplex PCR, lists solely in-frame clones and lacks some. In the table there are about 72,000 clones, 84% of which are singletons. Their antigen targets remain unknown. The input for sequencing was PBMCs, taken from a glioma patient whose treatment included an IDH1 peptide vaccine. These receptors all stem from a man younger than 35 with glioma. The CDR3 runs from the conserved cysteine through the conserved F or W. D genes are given only for firm matches. The listing skips clone size in some rows; elsewhere it reads once, few, many or a size class.

>TRBV7-2|NA|NA|TRBJ1-3
CASSYRSLNTIYF
TGTGCCAGCTCGTACAGGTCACTAAACACCATATATTTT
>TRBV4-3|NA|TRBD2|TRBJ2-7
CASSQMTSGAREQYF
TGCGCCAGCAGCCAGATGACTAGCGGGGCTCGTGAGCAGTACTTC
>TRBV4-2|NA|NA|TRBJ2-2
CASSDGGLDTGELFF
TGTGCCAGCAGCGACGGAGGACTCGACACCGGGGAGCTGTTTTTT
>TRBV27|NA|NA|TRBJ1-2
CASRTGMIEGYTF
TGTGCCAGTCGTACAGGAATGATCGAAGGCTACACCTTC
>TRBV6-6|NA|NA|TRBJ2-2
CASTPATGELFF
TGTGCCAGCACCCCGGCCACCGGGGAGCTGTTTTTT
>TRBV7-2|NA|NA|TRBJ2-3
CASSLAGARGGRTPDTQYF
TGTGCCAGCAGCTTAGCTGGGGCAAGGGGGGGGCGGACTCCAGATACGCAGTATTTT
>TRBV6-1|NA|TRBD1|TRBJ1-2
CASSESTGDGYTF
TGTGCCAGCAGTGAATCGACAGGGGACGGCTACACCTTC
>TRBV4-3|NA|TRBD2|TRBJ2-7
CASSQRGLVTDEQYF
TGCGCCAGCAGCCAAAGAGGACTAGTGACGGACGAGCAGTACTTC
>TRBV7-9|NA|NA|TRBJ1-5
CASSLDDRNQPQHF
TGTGCCAGCAGCTTAGATGACAGAAATCAGCCCCAGCATTTT
>TRBV30|NA|NA|TRBJ2-1
CAWSVRVAVSYNEQFF
TGTGCCTGGAGTGTACGGGTGGCGGTTTCCTACAATGAGCAGTTCTTC
>TRBV7-2|NA|TRBD1|TRBJ2-7
CASTPHAAGGDSSYEQYF
TGTGCCAGCACCCCCCACGCCGCAGGGGGCGATAGCTCCTACGAGCAGTACTTC
>TRBV2|NA|NA|TRBJ1-1
CASTPDRWNTEAFF
TGTGCCAGCACCCCGGACCGATGGAACACTGAAGCTTTCTTT
>TRBV9|NA|NA|TRBJ1-2
CASSASTANYGYTF
TGTGCCAGCAGCGCATCGACAGCGAACTATGGCTACACCTTC
>TRBV5-4|NA|NA|TRBJ2-7
CASSRVVGQGGYEQYF
TGTGCCAGCAGCCGGGTGGTGGGGCAGGGCGGCTACGAGCAGTACTTC
>TRBV7-9|NA|NA|TRBJ2-1
CASGRASFGDEQFF
TGTGCCAGCGGTCGTGCTAGCTTTGGCGATGAGCAGTTCTTC
>TRBV4-2|NA|NA|TRBJ2-1
CASSGHISNEQFF
TGTGCCAGCAGCGGTCATATCTCCAATGAGCAGTTCTTC
>TRBV29-1|NA|TRBD2|TRBJ2-1
CSVQSGRAFNEQFF
TGCAGCGTTCAAAGCGGGAGGGCCTTCAATGAGCAGTTCTTC
>TRBV5-6|NA|TRBD1|TRBJ1-2
CASSLWGDRGNYGYTF
TGTGCCAGCAGCTTGTGGGGGGACAGGGGGAACTATGGCTACACCTTC
>TRBV6-5|few|TRBD2|TRBJ2-5
CASSSGTSGAETQYF
TGTGCCAGCAGTTCCGGGACTAGCGGGGCCGAGACCCAGTACTTC
>TRBV7-2|NA|NA|TRBJ2-1
CASRRSEQEQFF
TGTGCCAGCAGGCGTTCAGAACAAGAGCAGTTCTTC
>TRBV2|once|NA|TRBJ2-3
CASSESWSRGTDTQYF
TGTGCCAGCAGTGAAAGCTGGTCTCGGGGCACAGATACGCAGTATTTT
>TRBV30|NA|NA|TRBJ2-7
CAWSVGAGTYEQYF
TGTGCCTGGAGTGTAGGAGCGGGTACCTACGAGCAGTACTTC
>TRBV19|NA|NA|TRBJ1-1
CASSIQGEAFF
TGTGCCAGTAGTATCCAGGGTGAAGCTTTCTTT
>TRBV30|NA|TRBD2|TRBJ2-7
CAWSATSGISYF
TGTGCCTGGAGCGCAACTAGCGGGATCTCGTACTTC
>TRBV5-1|NA|TRBD1|TRBJ2-5
CASSSLQGIETQYF
TGCGCCAGCAGCTCACTACAGGGGATAGAGACCCAGTACTTC
>TRBV28|NA|TRBD1|TRBJ1-2
CASSSTGTATAFYTF
TGTGCCAGCAGTTCGACCGGGACAGCCACTGCATTCTACACCTTC
>TRBV9|NA|NA|TRBJ1-1
CASSVESALNTEAFF
TGTGCCAGCAGTGTAGAGTCAGCCTTGAACACTGAAGCTTTCTTT
>TRBV5-6|once|NA|TRBJ2-6
CASSFNQWTGGANVLTF
TGTGCCAGCAGCTTTAACCAGTGGACGGGTGGGGCCAACGTCCTGACTTTC
>TRBV4-1|NA|NA|TRBJ2-1
CASSQTDLGYNEQFF
TGCGCCAGCAGCCAGACGGACTTGGGCTACAATGAGCAGTTCTTC
>TRBV7-2|once|NA|TRBJ2-4
CASSPQGYIQYF
TGTGCCAGCAGCCCACAGGGTTACATTCAGTACTTC
>TRBV5-6|NA|NA|TRBJ2-7
CASSPGAGLADYEQYF
TGTGCCAGCAGCCCGGGGGCAGGGCTAGCGGATTACGAGCAGTACTTC
>TRBV4-1|NA|NA|TRBJ2-7
CASSLTASYEQYF
TGCGCCAGCAGCCTCACAGCCTCCTACGAGCAGTACTTC
>TRBV10-3|NA|NA|TRBJ2-1
CAIRRGAGEQFF
TGTGCCATCCGTCGGGGGGCGGGCGAGCAGTTCTTC
>TRBV4-2|NA|NA|TRBJ1-4
CASSQDLWEKLFF
TGTGCCAGCAGCCAAGATTTGTGGGAAAAACTGTTTTTT
>TRBV6-1|NA|NA|TRBJ1-2
CASTLTQGTNYGYTF
TGTGCCAGCACCCTGACTCAGGGGACTAACTATGGCTACACCTTC
>TRBV6-5|NA|NA|TRBJ1-1
CASSYAGALGNTEAFF
TGTGCCAGCAGTTACGCGGGGGCGTTAGGAAACACTGAAGCTTTCTTT
>TRBV4-3|NA|TRBD1|TRBJ1-2
CASSQVAGGIYGYTF
TGCGCCAGCAGCCAAGTCGCAGGGGGCATTTATGGCTACACCTTC
>TRBV2|NA|NA|TRBJ2-5
CASSVQETQYF
TGTGCCAGCAGTGTGCAAGAGACCCAGTACTTC
>TRBV6-5|NA|NA|TRBJ1-2
CASSYLTGRYGYTF
TGTGCCAGCAGTTATCTTACAGGTCGTTACGGCTACACCTTC
>TRBV9|NA|NA|TRBJ2-7
CASSVEGSGGHGTYEQYF
TGTGCCAGCAGCGTAGAAGGCTCTGGGGGACATGGGACCTACGAGCAGTACTTC
>TRBV7-6|NA|TRBD1|TRBJ2-3
CASSSSGTGADTQYF
TGTGCCAGCAGCTCCTCCGGGACAGGGGCAGATACGCAGTATTTT
>TRBV7-9|NA|NA|TRBJ2-5
CASSLGVGAQETQYF
TGTGCCAGCAGCTTAGGTGTGGGGGCACAAGAGACCCAGTACTTC
>TRBV10-3|NA|NA|TRBJ2-7
CAISESGVTEQYF
TGTGCCATCAGTGAGTCAGGAGTGACAGAGCAGTACTTC